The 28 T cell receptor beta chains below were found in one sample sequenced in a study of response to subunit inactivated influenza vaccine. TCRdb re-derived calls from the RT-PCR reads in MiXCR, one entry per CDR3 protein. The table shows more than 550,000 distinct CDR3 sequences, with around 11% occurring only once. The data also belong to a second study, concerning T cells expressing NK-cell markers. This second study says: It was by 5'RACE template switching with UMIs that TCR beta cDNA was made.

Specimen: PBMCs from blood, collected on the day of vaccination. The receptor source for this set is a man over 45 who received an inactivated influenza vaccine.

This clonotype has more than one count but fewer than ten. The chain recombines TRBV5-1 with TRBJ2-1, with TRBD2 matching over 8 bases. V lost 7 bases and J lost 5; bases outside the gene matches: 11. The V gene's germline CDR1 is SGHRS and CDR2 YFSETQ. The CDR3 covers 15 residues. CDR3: CASYPRLAGNNEQFF. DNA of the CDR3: TGCGCCAGCTACCCTCGGCTAGCGGGTAACAATGAGCAGTTCTTC.

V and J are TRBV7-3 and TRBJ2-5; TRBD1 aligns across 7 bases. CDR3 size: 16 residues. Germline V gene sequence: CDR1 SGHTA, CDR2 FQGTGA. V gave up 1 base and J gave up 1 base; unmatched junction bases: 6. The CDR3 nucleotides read TGTGCCAGCAGCTTAAGAGGGGGCGATATCCAAGAGACCCAGTACTTC. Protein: CASSLRGGDIQETQYF.

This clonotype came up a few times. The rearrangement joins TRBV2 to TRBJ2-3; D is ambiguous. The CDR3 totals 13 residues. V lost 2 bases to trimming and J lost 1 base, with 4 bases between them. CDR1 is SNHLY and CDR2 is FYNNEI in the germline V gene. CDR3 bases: TGTGCCAGCAGTGAATTGCGCACAGATACGCAGTATTTT. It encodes CASSELRTDTQYF. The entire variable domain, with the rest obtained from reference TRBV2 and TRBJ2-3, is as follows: EPEVTQTPSHQVTQMGQEVILRCVPISNHLYFYWYRQILGQKVEFLVSFYNNEISEKSEIFDDQFSVERPDGSNFTLKIRSTKLEDSAMYFCASSELRTDTQYFGPGTRLTVL.

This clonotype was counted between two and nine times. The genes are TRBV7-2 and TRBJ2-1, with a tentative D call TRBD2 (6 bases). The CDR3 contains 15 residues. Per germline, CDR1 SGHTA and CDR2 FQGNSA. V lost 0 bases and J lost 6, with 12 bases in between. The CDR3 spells CASSLAGGRANEQFF. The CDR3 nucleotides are TGTGCCAGCAGCTTAGCGGGAGGACGGGCCAATGAGCAGTTCTTC.

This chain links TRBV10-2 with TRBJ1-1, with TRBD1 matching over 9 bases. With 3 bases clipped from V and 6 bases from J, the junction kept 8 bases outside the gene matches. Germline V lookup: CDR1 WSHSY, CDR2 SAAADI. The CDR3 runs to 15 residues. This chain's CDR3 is CASSEIEDRGSEAFF. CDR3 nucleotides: TGCGCCAGCAGTGAAATAGAGGACAGGGGTTCTGAAGCTTTCTTT.

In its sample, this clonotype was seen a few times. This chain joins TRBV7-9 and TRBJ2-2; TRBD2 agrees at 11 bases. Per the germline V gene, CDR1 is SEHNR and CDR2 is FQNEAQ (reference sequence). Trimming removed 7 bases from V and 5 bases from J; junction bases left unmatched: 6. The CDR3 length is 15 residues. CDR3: CASMLAGGRTGELFF. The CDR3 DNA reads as TGTGCCAGCATGCTAGCGGGGGGTCGGACCGGGGAGCTGTTTTTT.

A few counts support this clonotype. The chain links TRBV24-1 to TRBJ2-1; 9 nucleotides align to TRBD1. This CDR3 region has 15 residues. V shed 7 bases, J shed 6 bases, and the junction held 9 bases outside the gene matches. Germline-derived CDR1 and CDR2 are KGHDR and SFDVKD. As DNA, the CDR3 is TGTGCCACCAGCTTACCGGGACAGGGCCTCAATGAGCAGTTCTTC. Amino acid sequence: CATSLPGQGLNEQFF.

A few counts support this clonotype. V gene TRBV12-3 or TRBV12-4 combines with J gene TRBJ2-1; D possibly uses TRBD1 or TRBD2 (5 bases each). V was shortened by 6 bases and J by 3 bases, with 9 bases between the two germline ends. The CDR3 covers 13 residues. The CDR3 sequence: CASSRDDYNEQFF. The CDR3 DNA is TGTGCCAGCAGCCGGGACGACTACAATGAGCAGTTCTTC.

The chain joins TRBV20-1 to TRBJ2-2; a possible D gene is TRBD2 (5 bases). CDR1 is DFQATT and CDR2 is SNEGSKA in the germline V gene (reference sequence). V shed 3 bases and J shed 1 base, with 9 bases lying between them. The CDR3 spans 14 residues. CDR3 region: CSARQAENTGELFF. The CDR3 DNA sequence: TGCAGTGCTAGGCAAGCGGAGAACACCGGGGAGCTGTTTTTT.

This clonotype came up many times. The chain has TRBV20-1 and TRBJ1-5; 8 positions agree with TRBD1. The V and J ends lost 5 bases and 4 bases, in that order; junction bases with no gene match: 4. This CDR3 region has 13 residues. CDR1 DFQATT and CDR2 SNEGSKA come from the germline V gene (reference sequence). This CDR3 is CSAAGTGNQPQHF. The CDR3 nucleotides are TGCAGTGCTGCCGGGACAGGTAATCAGCCCCAGCATTTT.

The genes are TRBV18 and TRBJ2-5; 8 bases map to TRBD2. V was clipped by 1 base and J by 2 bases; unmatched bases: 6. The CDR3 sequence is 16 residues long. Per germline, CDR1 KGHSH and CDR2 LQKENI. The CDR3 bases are TGTGCCAGCTCACCACGGAATAGCGGGGATCAAGAGACCCAGTACTTC. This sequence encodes CASSPRNSGDQETQYF.

CDR3 protein: CASSLGLGSYGYTF. The CDR3 nucleotides are TGTGCCAGCAGCTTAGGTCTGGGGAGCTATGGCTACACCTTC. The genes are TRBV11-2 and TRBJ1-2; D is unresolved. This CDR3 region has 14 residues. Between the trimmed V and J ends, which lost 1 base and 4 bases, there was a span of 10 bases. Germline assignment: CDR1 SGHAT and CDR2 FQNNGV.

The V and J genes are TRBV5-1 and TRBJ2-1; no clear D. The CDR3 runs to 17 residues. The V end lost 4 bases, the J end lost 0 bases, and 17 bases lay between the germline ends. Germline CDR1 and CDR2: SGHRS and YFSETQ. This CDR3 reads CASSPLMAVSSYNEQFF. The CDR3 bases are TGCGCCAGCAGCCCCCTCATGGCGGTAAGCTCCTACAATGAGCAGTTCTTC. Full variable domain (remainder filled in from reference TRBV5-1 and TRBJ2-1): KAGVTQTPRYLIKTRGQQVTLSCSPISGHRSVSWYQQTPGQGLQFLFEYFSETQRNKGNFPGRFSGRQFSNSRSEMNVSTLELGDSALYLCASSPLMAVSSYNEQFFGPGTRLTVL.

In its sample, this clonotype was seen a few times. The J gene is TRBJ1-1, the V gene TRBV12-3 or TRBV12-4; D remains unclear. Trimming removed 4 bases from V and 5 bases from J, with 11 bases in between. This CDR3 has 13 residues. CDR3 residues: CASSSSVGTEAFF. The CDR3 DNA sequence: TGTGCCAGCAGTTCCTCTGTGGGTACTGAAGCTTTCTTT.

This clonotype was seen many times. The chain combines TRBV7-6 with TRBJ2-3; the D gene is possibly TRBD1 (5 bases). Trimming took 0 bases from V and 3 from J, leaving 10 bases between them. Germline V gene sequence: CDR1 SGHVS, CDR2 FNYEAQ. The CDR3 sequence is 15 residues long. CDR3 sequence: CASSLAGASTDTQYF. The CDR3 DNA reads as TGTGCCAGCAGCTTAGCAGGGGCATCGACAGATACGCAGTATTTT.

The CDR3 DNA is TGTGCCAGCAGCCTTTCACTTCCCAGGGGTCGTTCCCAAACCGACTATGGCTACACCTTC. This sequence encodes CASSLSLPRGRSQTDYGYTF. The chain is built from TRBV27 and TRBJ1-2; D is perhaps TRBD1 (6 bases). V lost 6 bases, J lost 3 bases, and 32 bases lay in between. CDR1 and CDR2 (germline): MNHEY, SMNVEV (reference sequence). This CDR3 comprises 20 residues.

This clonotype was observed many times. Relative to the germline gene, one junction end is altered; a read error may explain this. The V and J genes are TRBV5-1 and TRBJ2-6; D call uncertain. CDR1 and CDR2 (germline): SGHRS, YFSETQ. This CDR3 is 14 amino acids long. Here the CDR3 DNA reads TGTGCCAGCAGCTTGAGCTCTGGGGCCAACGTCCTGACTTTC. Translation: CASSLSSGANVLTF.

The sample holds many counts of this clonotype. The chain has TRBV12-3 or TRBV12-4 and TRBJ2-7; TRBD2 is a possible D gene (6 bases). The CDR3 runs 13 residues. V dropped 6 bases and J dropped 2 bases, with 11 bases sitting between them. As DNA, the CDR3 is TGTGCCAGCAGCGGGGGAAGTGCCTACGAGCAGTACTTC. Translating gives CASSGGSAYEQYF.

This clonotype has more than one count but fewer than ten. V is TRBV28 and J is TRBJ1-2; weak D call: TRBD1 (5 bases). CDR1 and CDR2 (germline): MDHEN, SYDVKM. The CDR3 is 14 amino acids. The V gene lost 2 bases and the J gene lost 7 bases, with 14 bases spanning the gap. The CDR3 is CASSLVSGRTGYTF. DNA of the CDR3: TGTGCCAGCAGTTTAGTGTCAGGGCGGACTGGCTACACCTTC.

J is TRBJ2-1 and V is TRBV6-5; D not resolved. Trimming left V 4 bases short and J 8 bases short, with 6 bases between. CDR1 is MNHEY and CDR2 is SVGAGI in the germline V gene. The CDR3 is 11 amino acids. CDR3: CASSSMDEQFF. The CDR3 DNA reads TGTGCCAGCAGTTCCATGGATGAGCAGTTCTTC.

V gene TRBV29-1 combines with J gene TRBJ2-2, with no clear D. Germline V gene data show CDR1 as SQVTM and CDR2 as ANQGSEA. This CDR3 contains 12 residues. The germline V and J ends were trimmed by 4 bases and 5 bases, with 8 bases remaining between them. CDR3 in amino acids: CSVAGVTGELFF. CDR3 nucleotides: TGCAGCGTTGCCGGAGTTACCGGGGAGCTGTTTTTT.

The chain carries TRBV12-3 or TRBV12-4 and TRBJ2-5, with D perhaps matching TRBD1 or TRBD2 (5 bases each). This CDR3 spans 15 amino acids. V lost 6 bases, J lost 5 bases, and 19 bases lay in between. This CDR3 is CASSRQGPRQETQYF. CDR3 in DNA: TGTGCCAGCAGCCGTCAGGGACCTAGACAGGAGACCCAGTACTTC.

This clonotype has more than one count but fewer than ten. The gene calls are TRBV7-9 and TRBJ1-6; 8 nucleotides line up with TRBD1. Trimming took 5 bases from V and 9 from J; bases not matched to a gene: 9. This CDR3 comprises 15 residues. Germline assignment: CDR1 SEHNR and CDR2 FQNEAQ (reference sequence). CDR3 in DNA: TGTGCCAGCAGCCCCCCGGGACAGGTATCTTCACCCCTCCACTTT. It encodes CASSPPGQVSSPLHF.

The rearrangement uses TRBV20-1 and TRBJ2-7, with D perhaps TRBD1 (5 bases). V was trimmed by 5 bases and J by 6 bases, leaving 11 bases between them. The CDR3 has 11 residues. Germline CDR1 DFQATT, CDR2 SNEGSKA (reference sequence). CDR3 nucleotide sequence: TGCAGTGCTCCTTGGGGCTCCGAGCAGTACTTC. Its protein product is CSAPWGSEQYF.

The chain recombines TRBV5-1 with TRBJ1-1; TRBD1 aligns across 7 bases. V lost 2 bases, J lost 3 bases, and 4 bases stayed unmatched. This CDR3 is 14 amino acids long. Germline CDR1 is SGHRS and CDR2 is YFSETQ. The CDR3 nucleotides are TGCGCCAGCAGCTTTGACAGGGTGGACACTGAAGCTTTCTTT. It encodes CASSFDRVDTEAFF.

CDR3 region: CASSLNLRSTDTQYF. The CDR3 DNA reads TGTGCCAGCAGCTTAAACTTGCGTAGCACAGATACGCAGTATTTT. V is TRBV7-2 and J is TRBJ2-3; D remains unclear. Germline CDR1 is SGHTA and CDR2 is FQGNSA. The germline V and J ends were trimmed by 2 bases and 0 bases, with 9 bases remaining between them. The CDR3 runs 15 residues.

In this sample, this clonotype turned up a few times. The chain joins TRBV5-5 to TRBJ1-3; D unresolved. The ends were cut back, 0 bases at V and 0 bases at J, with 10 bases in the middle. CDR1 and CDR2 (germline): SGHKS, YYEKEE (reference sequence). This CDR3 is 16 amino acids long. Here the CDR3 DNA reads TGTGCCAGCAGCTTGGGGTGGAGGAGCTCTGGAAACACCATATATTTT. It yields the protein CASSLGWRSSGNTIYF.

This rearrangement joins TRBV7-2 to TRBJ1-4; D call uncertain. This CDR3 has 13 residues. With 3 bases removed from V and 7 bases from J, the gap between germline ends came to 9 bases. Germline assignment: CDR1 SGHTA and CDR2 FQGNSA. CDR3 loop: CASSFGPLEKLFF. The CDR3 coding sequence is TGTGCCAGCAGCTTTGGGCCGCTTGAAAAACTGTTTTTT.